One and the same sample provided the 29 T cell receptor beta chains below, sequenced in a study of blood T cell repertoires in COVID-19. Data came from immunoSEQ multiplex PCR; TCRdb stores just in-frame clones and leaves some out. This table has over 50,000 clones, more than 75% appearing once. What was sequenced was peripheral blood. These receptors all come from a man between 60 and 75 years old with acute or convalescent COVID-19.

This sequence joins TRBV5-4 and TRBJ2-2; D not certain. This CDR3 spans 14 amino acids. Germline CDR1 SGHNT, CDR2 YYREEE (reference sequence). The germline V and J ends were trimmed by 4 bases and 6 bases, with 13 bases remaining between them. DNA for the CDR3: TGTGCCAGCAGCCCGCTTGAGATGGCCGGGGAGCTGTTTTTT. Translated, it gives CASSPLEMAGELFF.

This clone was seen a single time. This rearrangement joins TRBV4-1 to TRBJ1-2, with D possibly being TRBD1 (6 bases). This CDR3 is 16 amino acids long. Germline loops: CDR1 MGHRA, CDR2 YSYEKL. V was clipped by 1 base and J by 6 bases, with 18 bases between them. The DNA for the CDR3 is TGCGCCAGCAGCCAAGGCCGTGGACAGTACTCTAATGGCTACACCTTC. Translating it yields CASSQGRGQYSNGYTF.

The rearrangement links TRBV7-8 to TRBJ2-7, with TRBD2 as a possible D gene (5 bases). This CDR3 is built from 14 residues. In germline, CDR1 is SGHVS, CDR2 FQNEAQ. The V end lost 5 bases, the J end lost 6 bases, and 17 bases lay between the germline ends. The CDR3: CASSGGLRWFEQYF. DNA for the CDR3: TGTGCCAGCAGCGGAGGTCTCAGGTGGTTCGAGCAGTACTTC.

V gene TRBV27 combines with J gene TRBJ2-7, with 8 bases lining up with TRBD2. V lost 2 bases, J lost 3 bases, and 3 bases stayed unmatched. The germline V gene encodes CDR1 MNHEY and CDR2 SMNVEV (reference sequence). The CDR3 covers 14 residues. CDR3 loop: CASSLSGGHYEQYF. In DNA form, the CDR3 reads TGTGCCAGCAGTTTAAGCGGGGGCCACTACGAGCAGTACTTC.

The chain has TRBV21-1 and TRBJ1-5; TRBD1 is the table's D call, not checked against the DNA. TRBV21-1 is a pseudogene segment. The CDR3 is 19 residues long. CDR3 sequence: CASSSRTVQGGESNQPQHF. The DNA of the CDR3 is TGTGCCAGCAGCTCGAGGACAGTTCAGGGGGGTGAGAGCAATCAGCCCCAGCATTTT.

V usage is TRBV21-1 and J usage is TRBJ2-1; the table's D call of TRBD2 was not tested on the DNA. TRBV21-1 is a recognized pseudogene. This CDR3 has 15 amino acids. The CDR3 DNA sequence: TGTGCCAGCAGCTCTGCTGTTGGCAGGCGGGCGGAGCAGTTCTTC. It is translated as CASSSAVGRRAEQFF.

The chain recombines TRBV2 with TRBJ1-5; D is uncertain. Germline assignment: CDR1 SNHLY and CDR2 FYNNEI. This CDR3 spans 13 amino acids. V was trimmed by 4 bases and J by 4 bases, leaving 8 bases between them. The DNA of the CDR3 is TGTGCCAGCAGTGTCGAGGCTAATCAGCCCCAGCATTTT. It yields the protein CASSVEANQPQHF.

The chain employs TRBV6-5 and TRBJ2-5, with D tentatively TRBD2 (6 bases). CDR1 MNHEY and CDR2 SVGAGI come from the germline V gene. V was trimmed by 4 bases and J by 4 bases, leaving 10 bases between them. The CDR3 sequence is 13 residues long. The CDR3 region has the DNA TGTGCCAGCAGTTGGGGGGTAGGAGAGACCCAGTACTTC. The encoded protein is CASSWGVGETQYF.

The chain employs TRBV13 and TRBJ2-7; D not resolved. Trimming left V 3 bases short and J 0 bases short, with 12 bases between. This CDR3 has 15 amino acids. Germline V gene sequence: CDR1 PRHDT, CDR2 FYEKMQ (reference sequence). The CDR3 nucleotides are TGTGCCAGCAGCTTCTACCAGGAAAACTCCTACGAGCAGTACTTC. Translating gives CASSFYQENSYEQYF.

V is TRBV13 and J is TRBJ1-2; 7 positions agree with TRBD1. The CDR3 is 18 residues long. Trimming cost V 4 bases and J 4 bases; bases outside gene matches: 18. Germline V CDR1 and CDR2: PRHDT, FYEKMQ (reference sequence). CDR3 DNA: TGTGCCAGCAGCTCCTTACAGGGGCTCGTGGCCCTTGGCTATGGCTACACCTTC. It is translated as CASSSLQGLVALGYGYTF. Using reference TRBV13 and TRBJ1-2 for the parts outside the CDR3, the full variable domain is AAGVIQSPRHLIKEKRETATLKCYPIPRHDTVYWYQQGPGQDPQFLISFYEKMQSDKGSIPDRFSAQQFSDYHSELNMSSLELGDSALYFCASSSLQGLVALGYGYTFGSGTRLTVV.

This clone has only one observation. The chain recombines TRBV9 with TRBJ2-7, with unresolved D. CDR3 length equals 15 residues. V was shortened by 0 bases and J by 3 bases, with 13 bases between the two germline ends. The germline gives CDR1 SGDLS, CDR2 YYNGEE. CDR3 region: CASSVDHQANYEQYF. CDR3 DNA sequence: TGTGCCAGCAGCGTAGATCATCAGGCAAACTACGAGCAGTACTTC.

The rearrangement joins TRBV30 to TRBJ2-5; a possible D gene is TRBD1 (7 bases). The germline CDR1 and CDR2 sequences are GTSNPN and SVGIG (reference sequence). Trimming stripped 1 base from V and 7 bases from J, with 13 bases between. The CDR3 consists of 13 residues. The CDR3: CAWSARQGGTQYF. CDR3 in DNA: TGTGCCTGGAGTGCCCGACAGGGAGGGACCCAGTACTTC.

V usage is TRBV18 and J usage is TRBJ1-2; 8 bases line up with TRBD1. Germline values: CDR1 KGHSH, CDR2 LQKENI. The CDR3 has 14 amino acids. Germline trimming cut 2 bases from V and 7 bases from J; bases unmatched to any gene: 6. The CDR3 sequence: CASSPGQGLGGYTF. CDR3 nucleotides: TGTGCCAGCTCACCAGGACAGGGCCTGGGTGGCTACACCTTC.

As regards this clone: At the DNA level, this CDR3 is encoded by other sequences in the same sample as well. This chain uses TRBV2 with TRBJ2-3; D perhaps matches TRBD1 (6 bases). The CDR3 runs to 13 residues. Germline CDR1 reads SNHLY; CDR2 reads FYNNEI. Trimming removed 3 bases at V and 5 bases at J, with 9 bases between. The CDR3 sequence is CASSEGAGDTQYF. The CDR3 DNA follows: TGTGCCAGCAGTGAGGGGGCTGGAGATACGCAGTATTTT.

The chain uses TRBV19 and TRBJ1-5; unclear D gene. The CDR3 loop spans 13 amino acids. Per the germline V gene, CDR1 is LNHDA and CDR2 is SQIVND (reference sequence). Trimming left V 2 bases short and J 3 bases short, with 5 bases between. CDR3 amino acids: CASSISINQPQHF. In DNA form, the CDR3 reads TGTGCCAGTAGTATATCTATCAATCAGCCCCAGCATTTT.

The chain recombines TRBV12-3 or TRBV12-4 with TRBJ2-7; TRBD1 aligns across 9 bases. CDR3 length: 13 residues. V trimming: 6 bases; J trimming: 7 bases; junction bases outside the gene matches: 7. The CDR3 nucleotides are TGTGCCAGCAGCCGGGACAGGGTTGAGGAGCAGTACTTC. Translating gives CASSRDRVEEQYF.

This clone was found a few times. The identical CDR3 is also encoded by other nucleotide sequences in the sample. In DNA form, the CDR3 reads TGTGCCAGCAGCTTAGAAGCGGGGAGAGAGACCCAGTACTTC. It is translated as CASSLEAGRETQYF. The chain uses TRBV7-2 and TRBJ2-5; TRBD2 aligns across 7 bases. The CDR3 runs to 14 residues. The junction had 3 bases not matched to a gene; V was cut back by 1 base and J by 4 bases. CDR1 and CDR2 (germline): SGHTA, FQGNSA. The full variable domain, rest sourced from reference TRBV7-2 and TRBJ2-5, is GAGVSQSPSNKVTEKGKDVELRCDPISGHTALYWYRQSLGQGLEFLIYFQGNSAPDKSGLPSDRFSAERTGGSVSTLTIQRTQQEDSAVYLCASSLEAGRETQYFGPGTRLLVL.

The chain combines TRBV4-1 with TRBJ1-1, with D unresolved. In germline, CDR1 is MGHRA, CDR2 YSYEKL. This CDR3 comprises 15 residues. The ends were cut back, 3 bases at V and 3 bases at J, with 14 bases in the middle. Here the CDR3 DNA reads TGCGCCAGCAGCCACGGATGGGGAGAGGACACTGAAGCTTTCTTT. Its protein is CASSHGWGEDTEAFF.

This chain uses TRBV6-5 with TRBJ1-5; perhaps TRBD1 as D (6 bases). The CDR3 consists of 15 residues. Per germline, CDR1 MNHEY and CDR2 SVGAGI. V lost 5 bases and J lost 3, with 14 bases in between. Here the CDR3 DNA reads TGTGCCAGCAGTACCACAGGGCAGCACAATCAGCCCCAGCATTTT. The encoded protein is CASSTTGQHNQPQHF.

The V and J genes are TRBV2 and TRBJ1-2; 7 positions match TRBD1. Germline V gene lookup returns CDR1 SNHLY and CDR2 FYNNEI. The CDR3 consists of 14 residues. V trimming: 6 bases; J trimming: 5 bases; junction bases outside the gene matches: 9. DNA of the CDR3: TGTGCCAGCAGCGCGACAGGGTCTGGGTATGGCTACACCTTC. The encoded protein is CASSATGSGYGYTF.

V and J are TRBV7-2 and TRBJ2-5; 12 nucleotides line up with TRBD2. Germline trimming cut 2 bases from V and 2 bases from J; bases unmatched to any gene: 3. CDR1 is SGHTA, CDR2 FQGNSA, per germline. CDR3 length equals 16 residues. The DNA of the CDR3 is TGTGCCAGCAGCTTACTAGCGGGGGGGTATCAAGAGACCCAGTACTTC. Its translation is CASSLLAGGYQETQYF.

This chain links TRBV7-2 with TRBJ1-4, with 8 positions matching TRBD1. This CDR3 is built from 15 residues. With 1 base clipped from V and 8 bases from J, the junction kept 6 bases outside the gene matches. Germline V gives CDR1 SGHTA, CDR2 FQGNSA. The CDR3 bases are TGTGCCAGCAGCTTAGGGGACAGGTGGTGGGAAAAACTGTTTTTT. Encoded protein: CASSLGDRWWEKLFF.

The rearrangement joins TRBV4-2 to TRBJ1-5; TRBD1 might be the D (6 bases). The V end lost 0 bases, the J end lost 3 bases, and 12 bases lay between the germline ends. This CDR3 contains 16 residues. In germline, CDR1 is LGHNA, CDR2 YNFKEQ. CDR3 region: CASSQDGPGANQPQHF. The CDR3 nucleotides read TGTGCCAGCAGCCAAGATGGTCCAGGGGCCAATCAGCCCCAGCATTTT.

The chain is built from TRBV14 and TRBJ2-3; D gene uncertain. Looked up from germline, CDR1 is SGHDN and CDR2 is FVKESK. The CDR3 loop spans 17 amino acids. V was pared by 0 bases and J by 1 base, with 14 bases between. This chain's CDR3 is CASSQDGVIWGTDTQYF. The CDR3 DNA reads TGTGCCAGCAGCCAAGATGGAGTGATTTGGGGCACAGATACGCAGTATTTT. Variable domain in full (rest from reference TRBV14 and TRBJ2-3): EAGVTQFPSHSVIEKGQTVTLRCDPISGHDNLYWYRRVMGKEIKFLLHFVKESKQDESGMPNNRFLAERTGGTYSTLKVQPAELEDSGVYFCASSQDGVIWGTDTQYFGPGTRLTVL.

This chain links TRBV27 with TRBJ1-5, with a tentative D call TRBD1 (5 bases). Germline V lookup: CDR1 MNHEY, CDR2 SMNVEV (reference sequence). There are 16 residues in the CDR3. V lost 5 bases, J lost 2 bases, and 16 bases lay in between. The CDR3 sequence: CASSPSAGDRNQPQHF. The CDR3, as DNA: TGTGCCAGCAGTCCTTCTGCGGGGGATCGCAATCAGCCCCAGCATTTT.

The rearrangement uses TRBV3-1 (or the pseudogene TRBV3-2) and TRBJ2-5; 11 positions match TRBD2. Germline V gene sequence: CDR1 LGHDT, CDR2 YNNKEL (reference sequence). This CDR3 is built from 17 residues. With 8 bases clipped from V and 2 bases from J, the junction kept 13 bases outside the gene matches. The CDR3 sequence: CASESASGGSSQETQYF. The CDR3 DNA reads as TGTGCCAGCGAGTCGGCTAGCGGGGGGTCCTCGCAAGAGACCCAGTACTTC.

The V call is TRBV18, the J call TRBJ1-2; 10 nucleotides align to TRBD1. The V and J ends lost 9 bases and 5 bases, in that order; junction bases with no gene match: 12. CDR3 length equals 15 residues. Germline CDR1 KGHSH, CDR2 LQKENI. The CDR3 DNA reads TGTGCCAGTACTATTGCCGGGACAGGGGAATATGGCTACACCTTC. Its protein product is CASTIAGTGEYGYTF.

This clone was seen repeatedly, ten times or more. This rearrangement joins TRBV6-5 to TRBJ1-2; TRBD1 matches 10 bases. Unmatched junction bases numbered 7, after V lost 5 bases and J lost 10 bases. Germline V lookup: CDR1 MNHEY, CDR2 SVGAGI. This CDR3 is built from 13 residues. CDR3 coding DNA: TGTGCCAGCAGTCAACGGGACAGGGGTCACTACACCTTC. Translated: CASSQRDRGHYTF.

The gene calls are TRBV15 and TRBJ2-2, with 7 positions matching TRBD1. CDR1 LNHNV and CDR2 YYDKDF come from the germline V gene (reference sequence). This CDR3 is 15 amino acids long. J lost 2 bases, V lost 4 bases, and 4 bases had no gene match. CDR3 sequence (DNA): TGTGCCACCAGCACCCGGACAGGAAACACCGGGGAGCTGTTTTTT. The encoded protein is CATSTRTGNTGELFF.